The clone carrying this T cell receptor beta chain was seen a few times. This sample stems from a study of blood T cell repertoires in COVID-19. In the source study's methods: From reference gene primer amplification, estimates of nucleated cell counts were derived. Assay: immunoSEQ multiplex PCR; the TCRdb copy retains only in-frame clones and omits some. Clone size and the V and J calls come from that table; the DNA yielded D and trimming. The sample records around 40,000 clones, roughly nine tenths being singletons. The CDR3 is made up of 16 amino acids. V shed 2 bases and J 1 base; nucleotides not matched to a gene: 6. Germline CDR1 SGHRS, CDR2 YFSETQ.

This chain uses TRBV5-1 with TRBJ2-3; 8 nucleotides line up with TRBD2. Sequencing input: peripheral blood. The TCR comes from a man aged 25 to 45 with active or convalescent COVID-19. In nucleotides, the CDR3 is TGCGCCAGCAGCTTAACGACTAGCGCGGGCACAGATACGCAGTATTTT. Residues: CASSLTTSAGTDTQYF.